This is a list of T cell receptor beta chains from one sample in a study of cytomegalovirus exposure and HLA in healthy donors. Produced via immunoSEQ multiplex PCR; TCRdb's table is partial and in-frame only. There are tens of thousands of clones in the sample; roughly 70% occur only once, and just under 5% lies in the top ten. The sample taken for sequencing was PBMCs. Receptors were obtained from a man in his 60s in good health and CMV-seropositive. Each CDR3 is given with its conserved first and last residue. A D gene is named only where the DNA matches it firmly. Part of the rows lack a size; the others show once, few, many or a class for expanded clones.

abundance: NA; d_gene: NA; v_gene: TRBV5-1; j_gene: TRBJ2-1; CDR3nt: TGCGCCAGCAGCTCCCTGACTGGCTCCTACAATGAGCAGTTCTTC; CDR3aa: CASSSLTGSYNEQFF
abundance: NA; d_gene: TRBD1; v_gene: TRBV19; j_gene: TRBJ1-1; CDR3nt: TGTGCCAGTAGCGACAGGGGAGACACTGAAGCTTTCTTT; CDR3aa: CASSDRGDTEAFF
abundance: NA; d_gene: NA; v_gene: TRBV28; j_gene: TRBJ1-4; CDR3nt: TGTGCCAGCAGTTTAAGTGTGGGGGGAGGTGAAAAACTGTTTTTT; CDR3aa: CASSLSVGGGEKLFF
abundance: NA; d_gene: TRBD2; v_gene: TRBV9; j_gene: TRBJ2-1; CDR3nt: TGTGCCAGCAGCGTAGCTACGGGGGGGGGTAATGAGCAGTTCTTC; CDR3aa: CASSVATGGGNEQFF
abundance: NA; d_gene: NA; v_gene: TRBV19; j_gene: TRBJ1-5; CDR3nt: TGTGCCAGTAGCATCGGTCTGAGTCAGCCCCAGCATTTT; CDR3aa: CASSIGLSQPQHF
abundance: NA; d_gene: NA; v_gene: TRBV6-5; j_gene: TRBJ1-5; CDR3nt: TGTGCCAGCAGTTCAGGGTTCAATCAGCCCCAGCATTTT; CDR3aa: CASSSGFNQPQHF
abundance: NA; d_gene: NA; v_gene: TRBV6-5; j_gene: TRBJ2-1; CDR3nt: TGTGCCAGCAGCCAGGGACTCGCGGTTTACAATGAGCAGTTCTTC; CDR3aa: CASSQGLAVYNEQFF
abundance: once; d_gene: NA; v_gene: TRBV19; j_gene: TRBJ2-5; CDR3nt: TGTGCCAGTAGATTAAGGTCCGGGGCCCAGTACTTC; CDR3aa: CASRLRSGAQYF
abundance: NA; d_gene: NA; v_gene: TRBV30; j_gene: TRBJ1-2; CDR3nt: TGTGCCTGGAGTGTCCAGGCAGGCTACACCTTC; CDR3aa: CAWSVQAGYTF
abundance: NA; d_gene: NA; v_gene: TRBV2; j_gene: TRBJ1-1; CDR3nt: TGTGCCAGCAGTGGGGAGGGAAGGACTGAAGCTTTCTTT; CDR3aa: CASSGEGRTEAFF
abundance: NA; d_gene: NA; v_gene: TRBV6-5; j_gene: TRBJ1-4; CDR3nt: TGTGCCAGCAGTCGCTCCCCCGGAGAATATGAAAAACTGTTTTTT; CDR3aa: CASSRSPGEYEKLFF